A selection of T cell receptor beta chains follows, all from one sample in a study of OX40 agonist ivuxolimab in advanced cancers. The protocol was immunoSEQ multiplex PCR, while the TCRdb copy is restricted to in-frame clones and leaves out a portion. The table shows tens of thousands of clones, with 87% occurring only once. The sequencing used CD4+ or CD8+ T cells sorted from blood, collected in a trial of the OX40 agonist ivuxolimab. These receptors were taken from an adult with an advanced solid tumor such as melanoma, head and neck, liver or kidney cancer. Each CDR3 is given with its conserved first and last residue. Fields, in order: V gene, J gene, D gene, clone size, CDR3 protein, CDR3 DNA. A D gene is named only where the DNA matches it firmly. Not all rows give a size; the values are once, few, many and, for expanded clones, a class.

V gene: TRBV9
J gene: TRBJ2-5
D gene: TRBD2
clone size: NA
CDR3 protein: CASSPQTSGGRGETQYF
CDR3 DNA: TGTGCCAGCAGCCCCCAGACTAGCGGGGGCCGGGGGGAGACCCAGTACTTC

V gene: TRBV11-2
J gene: TRBJ2-2
D gene: NA
clone size: NA
CDR3 protein: CASSLSRQGDTGELFF
CDR3 DNA: TGTGCCAGCAGCTTAAGCCGGCAGGGCGACACCGGGGAGCTGTTTTTT

V gene: TRBV6-1
J gene: TRBJ1-1
D gene: NA
clone size: NA
CDR3 protein: CASRLGSGNTEAFF
CDR3 DNA: TGTGCCAGCAGGTTGGGGTCGGGGAACACTGAAGCTTTCTTT

V gene: TRBV6-5
J gene: TRBJ2-5
D gene: TRBD2
clone size: NA
CDR3 protein: CASRAGGNQETQYF
CDR3 DNA: TGTGCCAGCAGGGCGGGGGGTAACCAAGAGACCCAGTACTTC

V gene: TRBV7-3
J gene: TRBJ2-5
D gene: TRBD1
clone size: NA
CDR3 protein: CASSRGQQETQYF
CDR3 DNA: TGTGCCAGCAGCCGGGGACAGCAAGAGACCCAGTACTTC

V gene: TRBV4-2
J gene: TRBJ2-1
D gene: TRBD2
clone size: NA
CDR3 protein: CASSRASGGYNEQFF
CDR3 DNA: TGTGCCAGCAGCCGAGCTAGCGGGGGTTACAATGAGCAGTTCTTC

V gene: TRBV6-6
J gene: TRBJ2-1
D gene: NA
clone size: once
CDR3 protein: CASSSRASYNEQFF
CDR3 DNA: TGTGCCAGCAGCTCCCGGGCCTCCTACAATGAGCAGTTCTTC

V gene: TRBV4-3
J gene: TRBJ1-1
D gene: TRBD1
clone size: once
CDR3 protein: CASSQRGSGTGAFF
CDR3 DNA: TGCGCCAGCAGCCAACGCGGGTCAGGGACAGGAGCTTTCTTT

V gene: TRBV11-2
J gene: TRBJ1-2
D gene: NA
clone size: NA
CDR3 protein: CASSSLIRDGTYGYTF
CDR3 DNA: TGTGCCAGCAGCTCTCTGATACGGGACGGAACTTATGGCTACACCTTC

V gene: TRBV7-2
J gene: TRBJ2-3
D gene: TRBD2
clone size: NA
CDR3 protein: CASSFGGYGTDTQYF
CDR3 DNA: TGTGCCAGCAGCTTCGGGGGGTACGGCACAGATACGCAGTATTTT

V gene: TRBV7-2
J gene: TRBJ1-1
D gene: NA
clone size: NA
CDR3 protein: CASSLRDVRVGTEAFF
CDR3 DNA: TGTGCCAGCAGCTTACGGGATGTACGGGTAGGCACTGAAGCTTTCTTT

V gene: TRBV4-2
J gene: TRBJ1-3
D gene: NA
clone size: once
CDR3 protein: CASSPPDAGNTIYF
CDR3 DNA: TGTGCCAGCAGCCCCCCGGACGCAGGAAACACCATATATTTT

V gene: TRBV6-6
J gene: TRBJ2-1
D gene: NA
clone size: NA
CDR3 protein: CASRQGGYNEQFF
CDR3 DNA: TGTGCCAGCAGACAGGGGGGGTACAATGAGCAGTTCTTC

V gene: TRBV30
J gene: TRBJ1-4
D gene: NA
clone size: once
CDR3 protein: CAILNRATNEKLFF
CDR3 DNA: TGTGCCATCTTAAACAGGGCGACTAATGAAAAACTGTTTTTT

V gene: TRBV4-1
J gene: TRBJ1-2
D gene: NA
clone size: NA
CDR3 protein: CASSQEGARENYGYTF
CDR3 DNA: TGCGCCAGCAGCCAAGAAGGGGCCAGGGAAAACTATGGCTACACCTTC

V gene: TRBV27
J gene: TRBJ1-4
D gene: NA
clone size: NA
CDR3 protein: CASRDGGAYEKLFF
CDR3 DNA: TGTGCCAGCCGCGATGGGGGGGCCTATGAAAAACTGTTTTTT

V gene: TRBV7-7
J gene: TRBJ2-2
D gene: NA
clone size: NA
CDR3 protein: CASSLVPGAGELFF
CDR3 DNA: TGTGCCAGCAGCTTAGTTCCAGGGGCCGGGGAGCTGTTTTTT

V gene: TRBV19
J gene: TRBJ1-6
D gene: TRBD1
clone size: NA
CDR3 protein: CASSPWTGGSNSPLHF
CDR3 DNA: TGTGCCAGTAGTCCCTGGACAGGGGGTAGTAATTCACCCCTCCACTTT

V gene: TRBV5-1
J gene: TRBJ2-3
D gene: NA
clone size: NA
CDR3 protein: CASSLGSSGFRDTQYF
CDR3 DNA: TGCGCCAGCAGCTTAGGTTCCTCCGGGTTTAGGGATACGCAGTATTTT

V gene: TRBV10-2
J gene: TRBJ2-3
D gene: TRBD2
clone size: few
CDR3 protein: CASRRGGTDTQYF
CDR3 DNA: TGCGCCAGCAGGCGGGGGGGCACAGATACGCAGTATTTT

V gene: TRBV2
J gene: TRBJ2-7
D gene: TRBD1
clone size: once
CDR3 protein: CASRAGTGTSEQYF
CDR3 DNA: TGTGCCAGCAGAGCCGGGACAGGGACCTCCGAGCAGTACTTC

V gene: TRBV7-9
J gene: TRBJ2-3
D gene: TRBD1
clone size: NA
CDR3 protein: CAVQTGGRTSTDTQYF
CDR3 DNA: TGTGCCGTTCAAACAGGGGGGCGTACTAGCACAGATACGCAGTATTTT

V gene: TRBV7-4
J gene: TRBJ1-4
D gene: NA
clone size: NA
CDR3 protein: CASSLEGAANEKLFF
CDR3 DNA: TGTGCCAGCAGCTTAGAGGGCGCGGCTAATGAAAAACTGTTTTTT

V gene: TRBV6-5
J gene: TRBJ2-7
D gene: NA
clone size: NA
CDR3 protein: CASSYSLRGPYEQYF
CDR3 DNA: TGTGCCAGCAGTTACTCTCTCAGGGGACCCTACGAGCAGTACTTC

V gene: TRBV30
J gene: TRBJ1-5
D gene: TRBD1
clone size: NA
CDR3 protein: CAWRGTGGNQPQHF
CDR3 DNA: TGTGCCTGGAGGGGGACAGGAGGAAATCAGCCCCAGCATTTT

V gene: TRBV19
J gene: TRBJ2-7
D gene: TRBD1
clone size: once
CDR3 protein: CASTPGQGSYEQYF
CDR3 DNA: TGTGCCAGTACCCCGGGACAGGGGTCCTACGAGCAGTACTTC

V gene: TRBV4-2
J gene: TRBJ2-2
D gene: TRBD2
clone size: NA
CDR3 protein: CASSQDSPGGQTGELFF
CDR3 DNA: TGTGCCAGCAGCCAAGATTCTCCGGGGGGGCAAACCGGGGAGCTGTTTTTT

V gene: TRBV29-1
J gene: TRBJ1-1
D gene: NA
clone size: NA
CDR3 protein: CSVVRGDTEAFF
CDR3 DNA: TGCAGCGTTGTCCGGGGGGACACTGAAGCTTTCTTT

V gene: TRBV29-1
J gene: TRBJ1-2
D gene: TRBD1
clone size: NA
CDR3 protein: CSVTYRGLNYGYTF
CDR3 DNA: TGCAGCGTGACGTACAGGGGGCTCAACTATGGCTACACCTTC

V gene: TRBV12-5
J gene: TRBJ1-4
D gene: TRBD1
clone size: NA
CDR3 protein: CASGLGQTGGLHEKLFF
CDR3 DNA: TGTGCTAGTGGTTTGGGCCAGACAGGGGGCCTCCATGAAAAACTGTTTTTT

V gene: TRBV5-7
J gene: TRBJ2-5
D gene: NA
clone size: NA
CDR3 protein: CASSLVQGAKTQYF
CDR3 DNA: TGTGCCAGCAGCTTGGTACAGGGTGCGAAGACCCAGTACTTC

V gene: TRBV7-8
J gene: TRBJ2-6
D gene: NA
clone size: NA
CDR3 protein: CASFRGSGANVLTF
CDR3 DNA: TGTGCCAGCTTCCGGGGATCTGGGGCCAACGTCCTGACTTTC